Listed below are T cell receptor beta chains from one sample, sequenced in a study of radiation and T cells in renal cell carcinoma. The method was immunoSEQ multiplex PCR; TCRdb's version includes in-frame clones alone and lacks a portion of them. Of 130,000 or so clones in the sample, roughly 83% were seen once. The sample was blood, taken from a patient whose treatment included radiotherapy and nephrectomy. These receptor sequences come from a woman between 45 and 60 years old with renal cell carcinoma. CDR3s include the opening cysteine and the closing phenylalanine or tryptophan. The D gene is left open where the match is weak. A clone size is listed for some rows: how often the clone was seen (once, few, many), or a class if it is expanded.

v_call	d_call	j_call	clone_size	cdr3_aa	cdr3_nt
TRBV28	NA	TRBJ1-1	NA	CASNGRGPEAFF	TGTGCCAGCAATGGGAGGGGTCCTGAAGCTTTCTTT
TRBV10-3	TRBD1	TRBJ1-1	NA	CAISAAGQGPTEAFF	TGTGCCATCAGTGCCGCCGGACAGGGGCCGACTGAAGCTTTCTTT
TRBV7-2	NA	TRBJ1-4	once	CASSPAEKLFF	TGTGCCAGCAGCCCTGCTGAAAAACTGTTTTTT
TRBV9	TRBD1	TRBJ1-2	NA	CASSDRRTGGDNYGYTF	TGTGCCAGCAGCGACCGAAGGACAGGGGGCGACAACTATGGCTACACCTTC
TRBV2	TRBD1	TRBJ2-3	NA	CASRGQGADTQYF	TGTGCCAGCAGGGGACAGGGGGCAGATACGCAGTATTTT
TRBV5-1	NA	TRBJ2-5	NA	CASRLGDRETQYF	TGCGCCAGCAGATTGGGGGATAGGGAGACCCAGTACTTC
TRBV28	NA	TRBJ2-7	once	CASSPPGGSYEQYF	TGTGCCAGCAGTCCCCCCGGGGGCTCCTACGAGCAGTACTTC
TRBV4-1	NA	TRBJ1-1	NA	CASSLRPRLVTGNTEAFF	TGCGCCAGCAGCCTACGACCAAGGCTCGTGACAGGGAACACTGAAGCTTTCTTT
TRBV19	TRBD1	TRBJ1-1	NA	CASHRDRGYTEAFF	TGTGCCAGTCATCGGGACAGGGGGTACACTGAAGCTTTCTTT
TRBV7-2	TRBD1	TRBJ1-5	NA	CASSFRTGSNQPQHF	TGTGCCAGCAGCTTCCGGACAGGGAGCAATCAGCCCCAGCATTTT
TRBV10-2	NA	TRBJ1-1	NA	CASSDQGLNTEAFF	TGCGCCAGCAGTGACCAAGGATTGAACACTGAAGCTTTCTTT
TRBV11-3	NA	TRBJ2-7	NA	CASPKGEGEQYF	TGTGCCAGCCCGAAAGGGGAAGGCGAGCAGTACTTC
TRBV14	NA	TRBJ1-1	few	CASSRYGATNTEAFF	TGTGCCAGCAGCCGATATGGGGCCACGAACACTGAAGCTTTCTTT
TRBV2	TRBD1	TRBJ1-2	NA	CASSAKGALYGYTF	TGTGCCAGCAGTGCAAAGGGGGCTCTCTATGGCTACACCTTC
TRBV6-5	TRBD1	TRBJ1-2	NA	CASSNDRGRQF	TGTGCCAGCAGTAACGACAGGGGACGGCAGTTC
TRBV5-4	TRBD1	TRBJ2-7	NA	CASRDRRDSLYEQYF	TGTGCCAGCAGGGACCGCCGGGACAGTCTCTACGAGCAGTACTTC
TRBV9	NA	TRBJ1-2	NA	CASSQGYGYTF	TGTGCCAGCAGCCAGGGGTATGGCTACACCTTC
TRBV5-1	NA	TRBJ1-4	NA	CASSLVQLATNEKLFF	TGCGCCAGCAGCTTGGTGCAGCTTGCAACTAATGAAAAACTGTTTTTT
TRBV28	TRBD1	TRBJ1-4	NA	CASTMGQHVEKLFF	TGTGCCAGCACCATGGGACAGCATGTTGAAAAACTGTTTTTT
TRBV7-3	TRBD2	TRBJ2-7	once	CASSLGPAGEQYF	TGTGCCAGCAGCTTAGGGCCAGCGGGGGAGCAGTACTTC
TRBV9	TRBD1	TRBJ2-2	once	CASSATDRANTGELFF	TGTGCCAGCAGCGCAACGGACAGGGCGAACACCGGGGAGCTGTTTTTT
TRBV19	TRBD1	TRBJ1-4	NA	CASTNVRGPNEKLFF	TGTGCCAGTACCAATGTCAGGGGGCCTAATGAAAAACTGTTTTTT
TRBV27	NA	TRBJ2-5	NA	CASSFAVAYQETQYF	TGTGCCAGCAGTTTCGCAGTTGCGTACCAAGAGACCCAGTACTTC
TRBV2	NA	TRBJ1-4	once	CASNTQGSSNEKLFF	TGTGCCAGCAACACTCAGGGGTCATCTAATGAAAAACTGTTTTTT
TRBV5-1	TRBD1	TRBJ2-7	NA	CASNNAPDRASYEQYF	TGCGCCAGCAACAATGCCCCTGACAGGGCCTCCTACGAGCAGTACTTC
TRBV5-4	TRBD1	TRBJ2-5	NA	CASSLGDRGGETQYF	TGTGCCAGCAGCTTGGGGGACAGGGGAGGAGAGACCCAGTACTTC
TRBV25-1	NA	TRBJ2-3	NA	CASSPETAFTDTQYF	TGTGCCAGCAGTCCAGAGACCGCATTCACAGATACGCAGTATTTT
TRBV5-1	NA	TRBJ2-7	NA	CASSLMGAGEQYF	TGCGCCAGCAGCTTGATGGGGGCCGGCGAGCAGTACTTC
TRBV5-6	TRBD1	TRBJ1-1	once	CASSLGQGGTEAFF	TGTGCCAGCAGCTTGGGACAGGGCGGAACTGAAGCTTTCTTT